Presented here are 31 T cell receptor beta chains from one specimen sequenced in a study of T cell repertoires in cytomegalovirus infection. Each CDR3 protein gets one entry after TCRdb re-called the reads with MiXCR. The sample lists about 700,000 distinct CDR3 sequences, roughly 33% occurring once. No antigens are known for them. Sequencing used cultured PBMCs, obtained from culture after CMV antigen stimulation. These receptors originate from a human donor in good health (CMV status not recorded). Some clones in this sample may be carry-over from other donors' samples.

This clonotype occurred a few times. The gene calls are TRBV23-1 and TRBJ2-5; TRBD2 might be the D (6 bases). TRBV23-1 is known as an ORF, though its function is uncertain. Trimming left V 4 bases short and J 2 bases short, with 26 bases between. There are 19 residues in the CDR3. The CDR3 nucleotides are TGCGCCAGCAGTCGGGGGAGGCTAGGCAGGCCACGAGAACAAGAGACCCAGTACTTC. It is translated as CASSRGRLGRPREQETQYF.

This clonotype has a handful of counts. The J gene is TRBJ2-3, the V gene TRBV6-5; D uncertain. V dropped 2 bases and J dropped 6 bases, with 12 bases sitting between them. CDR3 length: 14 residues. The germline CDR1 and CDR2 sequences are MNHEY and SVGAGI. DNA of the CDR3: TGTGCCAGCAGTTACAGGCAGGATATCGATACGCAGTATTTT. Protein product: CASSYRQDIDTQYF.

At least ten counts were recorded for this clonotype. This chain connects TRBV7-6 to TRBJ2-4; maybe TRBD2 (5 bases). CDR1 and CDR2 from the germline V gene are SGHVS and FNYEAQ. Trimming shortened V by 3 bases and J by 8 bases, and 8 bases separated the two germline ends. The CDR3 length is 12 residues. CDR3: CASSLDGDIQYF. The DNA for the CDR3 is TGTGCCAGCAGCTTGGACGGGGACATTCAGTACTTC.

This clonotype occurred a few times. The chain has TRBV12-3 or TRBV12-4 and TRBJ2-3, with 15 bases lining up with TRBD2. The V and J ends lost 6 bases and 5 bases, in that order; junction bases with no gene match: 3. The length of the CDR3 is 15 residues. CDR3 in DNA: TGTGCCAGCAGGTGGACTAGCGGGGGGGGAGATACGCAGTATTTT. Protein sequence: CASRWTSGGGDTQYF.

This rearrangement joins TRBV6-2 or TRBV6-3 to TRBJ2-7, with a tentative D call TRBD1 (5 bases). Germline loops: CDR1 MNHEY, CDR2 SVGEGT. CDR3 size: 15 residues. Trimming shortened V by 4 bases and J by 0 bases, and 13 bases separated the two germline ends. The CDR3 region has the DNA TGTGCCAGCAGTTCCCTACGACAGAGCTCCTACGAGCAGTACTTC. Encoded protein: CASSSLRQSSYEQYF.

This clonotype showed up just a few times. The V call is TRBV7-9, the J call TRBJ2-5; no clear D. Trimming removed 3 bases at V and 14 bases at J, with 31 bases between. The CDR3 is made up of 17 amino acids. Germline values: CDR1 SEHNR, CDR2 FQNEAQ (reference sequence). CDR3 DNA sequence: TGTGCCAGCAGCTTTACTTTTACCCCAGGAGCGACAAGAGACCTTTACTTC. Its protein is CASSFTFTPGATRDLYF.

This clonotype was picked up a small number of times. V and J are TRBV7-2 and TRBJ2-1, with unresolved D. CDR1 is SGHTA and CDR2 is FQGNSA in the germline V gene. With 1 base removed from V and 16 bases from J, the gap between germline ends came to 11 bases. This CDR3 comprises 11 residues. The CDR3 is CASSLVGWKFF. CDR3 nucleotides: TGTGCCAGCAGCTTAGTCGGTTGGAAATTCTTC.

This clonotype was seen more than once but under ten times. This rearrangement joins TRBV4-1 to TRBJ1-2; the D is unclear. The CDR3 consists of 16 residues. Germline V gene data show CDR1 as MGHRA and CDR2 as YSYEKL. V was clipped by 2 bases and J by 3 bases, with 16 bases between them. CDR3 in DNA: TGCGCCAGCAGCCAACAGGACGGATCCTCGTACTATGGCTACACCTTC. It translates to CASSQQDGSSYYGYTF.

The chain joins TRBV6-2 or TRBV6-3 to TRBJ2-1; D remains ambiguous. CDR1 and CDR2 from the germline V gene are MNHEY and SVGEGT. The length of the CDR3 is 14 residues. Trimming removed 2 bases from V and 8 bases from J, with 13 bases in between. Here the CDR3 reads CASSYTSPAHEQFF. CDR3 sequence (DNA): TGTGCCAGCAGTTACACAAGTCCAGCGCATGAGCAGTTCTTC.

V usage is TRBV6-5 and J usage is TRBJ2-7; 9 nucleotides line up with TRBD1. This CDR3 is 15 amino acids long. CDR1 is MNHEY, CDR2 SVGAGI, per germline. V gave up 5 bases and J gave up 7 bases; unmatched junction bases: 12. CDR3 loop: CASSTTGTGWEEQYF. In DNA form, the CDR3 reads TGTGCCAGCAGTACAACCGGGACAGGGTGGGAAGAGCAGTACTTC.

The count of this clonotype is one. V gene TRBV5-8 combines with J gene TRBJ1-2; D remains unclear. Germline CDR1 reads SGHTS; CDR2 reads YDEGEE. Trimming stripped 1 base from V and 5 bases from J, with 9 bases between. The CDR3 runs to 13 residues. The CDR3 reads CASSLRVEYGYTF. The CDR3 DNA follows: TGTGCCAGCAGCTTGAGGGTAGAATATGGCTACACCTTC.

This clonotype was seen repeatedly, ten times or more. The V and J genes are TRBV7-8 and TRBJ2-2; TRBD2 might be the D (7 bases). This CDR3 is 17 amino acids long. V dropped 4 bases and J dropped 5 bases, with 20 bases sitting between them. Germline CDR1 and CDR2: SGHVS and FQNEAQ. CDR3 residues: CASSSRRGASGTGELFF. In DNA, the CDR3 is TGTGCCAGCAGCTCCCGCCGGGGGGCTAGCGGTACCGGGGAGCTGTTTTTT.

The chain is built from TRBV4-3 and TRBJ2-1; 11 bases are shared with TRBD2. The V segment lost 2 bases and the J segment 7 bases; nucleotides outside the gene matches: 7. Germline V lookup: CDR1 LGHNA, CDR2 YSLEER. The CDR3 totals 16 residues. CDR3 protein: CASSQPPSGRWNEQFF. CDR3 bases: TGCGCCAGCAGCCAACCACCTAGCGGGAGGTGGAATGAGCAGTTCTTC.

This clonotype came up a few times. The V gene is TRBV7-2, the J gene TRBJ1-2, with D unclear. This CDR3 spans 13 amino acids. CDR1 and CDR2 from the germline V gene are SGHTA and FQGNSA. V was clipped by 5 bases and J by 1 base, with 8 bases between them. CDR3 amino acids: CASSRALNYGYTF. The CDR3 DNA is TGTGCCAGCAGCCGCGCACTTAACTATGGCTACACCTTC.

V gene TRBV11-2 combines with J gene TRBJ2-2, with TRBD2 matching over 7 bases. J was trimmed by 6 bases and V by 3 bases; bases with no gene match: 4. Germline V lookup: CDR1 SGHAT, CDR2 FQNNGV. The CDR3 has 14 residues. CDR3 loop: CASSFMSGAGELFF. The DNA of the CDR3 is TGTGCCAGCAGCTTTATGAGCGGGGCCGGGGAGCTGTTTTTT.

This clonotype was seen at least ten times. The genes are TRBV7-2 and TRBJ2-3; TRBD2 matches 9 bases. V trimming: 1 base; J trimming: 7 bases; junction bases outside the gene matches: 12. This CDR3 is 17 amino acids long. Germline lookup yields CDR1 SGHTA and CDR2 FQGNSA. CDR3 sequence: CASSLGASGAGGYTQYF. The CDR3 DNA is TGTGCCAGCAGCTTAGGGGCTAGCGGGGCGGGCGGATATACGCAGTATTTT.

CDR3 sequence (DNA): TGTGCCAGCAGTTACTCGATAAGCCAGAGGGGCGATGAGCAGTTCTTC. Its protein product is CASSYSISQRGDEQFF. V is TRBV6-6 and J is TRBJ2-1; D is possibly TRBD1 or TRBD2 (5 bases each). This CDR3 is 16 amino acids long. Trimming removed 0 bases from V and 8 bases from J, with 17 bases in between. Per the germline V gene, CDR1 is MNHNY and CDR2 is SVGAGI (reference sequence).

The chain couples TRBV19 to TRBJ2-7; D is tentatively TRBD1 or TRBD2 (5 bases each). The CDR3 has 14 residues. V lost 5 bases and J lost 2, with 13 bases in between. Germline assignment: CDR1 LNHDA and CDR2 SQIVND (reference sequence). Here the CDR3 reads CASSAAEGTYEQYF. The CDR3 DNA reads as TGTGCCAGTAGTGCCGCCGAGGGGACCTACGAGCAGTACTTC.

In its sample, this clonotype was seen a few times. The CDR3 here is CASSGTGTNEKLFF. In nucleotides, the CDR3 is TGTGCCAGCAGCGGGACAGGAACTAATGAAAAACTGTTTTTT. The chain employs TRBV7-6 and TRBJ1-4; TRBD1 matches 8 bases. The germline CDR1 and CDR2 sequences are SGHVS and FNYEAQ. CDR3 length equals 14 residues. V lost 5 bases to trimming and J lost 1 base; unmatched junction nucleotides: 0.

Note on this clonotype: This CDR3 is missing its conserved last phenylalanine or tryptophan, likely due to a read error. The DNA is left out, because the CDR3 cannot be placed on it with certainty; the CDR3 is given as TCRdb lists it. V and J are TRBV11-3 and TRBJ1-2; the D call TRBD1 from the table was never checked on the DNA. With termini counted, the CDR3 has 11 amino acids. The germline V gene encodes CDR1 SGHNT and CDR2 YENEEA. The CDR3 here is CASSPEGKWFI.

V usage is TRBV7-2 and J usage is TRBJ1-1; unclear D gene. From germline, CDR1 is SGHTA and CDR2 FQGNSA. V gave up 2 bases and J gave up 3 bases, with 7 bases separating them. This CDR3 spans 13 amino acids. CDR3 sequence reads: CASSLYVDTEAFF. The CDR3 DNA reads TGTGCCAGCAGCTTATACGTTGACACTGAAGCTTTCTTT.

Notes on this clonotype: It may be a read error: a sequence one base away is much more abundant. V usage is TRBV12-3 or TRBV12-4 and J usage is TRBJ1-1; D is unresolved. CDR3 length: 13 residues. In DNA form, the CDR3 reads TGTGCCACCAGTTTAATGGAGAACACTGAAGCTTTCTTT. This translates into CATSLMENTEAFF.

The chain links TRBV6-2 or TRBV6-3 to TRBJ2-1, with 9 bases lining up with TRBD2. V shed 3 bases and J 7 bases; nucleotides not matched to a gene: 7. Germline CDR1 reads MNHEY; CDR2 reads SVGEGT. The CDR3 runs 15 residues. CDR3 in DNA: TGTGCCAGCAGTTATGGGGCGGGGGGGCTTAATGAGCAGTTCTTC. The encoded protein is CASSYGAGGLNEQFF.

This chain uses TRBV2 with TRBJ1-5; D uncertain. CDR1 and CDR2 (germline): SNHLY, FYNNEI. Trimming took 2 bases from V and 6 from J, leaving 5 bases between them. The CDR3 is 12 amino acids. CDR3: CASSENIQPQHF. CDR3 sequence (DNA): TGTGCCAGCAGTGAAAACATTCAGCCCCAGCATTTT.

The table lists this clonotype with many counts. This chain's CDR3 is CASSSAWPGANVLTF. In DNA form, the CDR3 reads TGTGCCAGCAGCTCCGCGTGGCCTGGGGCCAACGTCCTGACTTTC. The chain employs TRBV7-9 and TRBJ2-6; D remains unclear. With 4 bases removed from V and 2 bases from J, the gap between germline ends came to 9 bases. Germline V gene data show CDR1 as SEHNR and CDR2 as FQNEAQ (reference sequence). CDR3 length equals 15 residues.

This clonotype was seen repeatedly, ten times or more. The chain has TRBV7-2 and TRBJ1-5; D call uncertain. The CDR3 sequence is 16 residues long. Germline V gene data show CDR1 as SGHTA and CDR2 as FQGNSA. Trimming left V 6 bases short and J 0 bases short, with 15 bases between. The DNA for the CDR3 is TGTGCCAGCAGTCCCCTGTTTGGGCTTAGCAATCAGCCCCAGCATTTT. This gives the protein CASSPLFGLSNQPQHF.

The chain is built from TRBV7-2 and TRBJ2-1; D is possibly TRBD1 (5 bases). Germline V gene lookup returns CDR1 SGHTA and CDR2 FQGNSA. The CDR3 covers 13 residues. V was cut by 4 bases and J by 8 bases, with 12 bases left in between. Written as DNA, the CDR3 is TGTGCCAGCAGCTCTCAGACAGAAGATGAGCAGTTCTTC. It codes for CASSSQTEDEQFF.

The V gene is TRBV7-2, the J gene TRBJ2-5, with 11 positions matching TRBD2. This CDR3 region has 15 residues. CDR1 and CDR2 (germline): SGHTA, FQGNSA. Trimming took 3 bases from V and 3 from J; bases not matched to a gene: 3. The CDR3 DNA follows: TGTGCCAGCAGCTTCCAACTAGCGGGGGAAGAGACCCAGTACTTC. Protein sequence: CASSFQLAGEETQYF. The full variable domain, rest sourced from reference TRBV7-2 and TRBJ2-5, is GAGVSQSPSNKVTEKGKDVELRCDPISGHTALYWYRQSLGQGLEFLIYFQGNSAPDKSGLPSDRFSAERTGGSVSTLTIQRTQQEDSAVYLCASSFQLAGEETQYFGPGTRLLVL.

The V and J genes are TRBV19 and TRBJ1-5; 7 bases fit TRBD1. The CDR3 consists of 16 residues. V was clipped by 4 bases and J by 3 bases; unmatched bases: 9. The V gene's germline CDR1 is LNHDA and CDR2 SQIVND (reference sequence). Here the CDR3 DNA reads TGTGCCAGTAGTAGAGCGGACAGGCAGGTCAATCAGCCCCAGCATTTT. Translated, it gives CASSRADRQVNQPQHF.

The chain couples TRBV2 to TRBJ2-3; either TRBD1 or TRBD2 may fit D (5 bases each). This CDR3 contains 14 residues. CDR1 is SNHLY, CDR2 FYNNEI, per germline. Between the trimmed V and J ends, which lost 4 bases and 8 bases, there was a span of 16 bases. The DNA for the CDR3 is TGTGCCAGCAGTGGGGACCTCGGCGGCCTTACGCAGTATTTT. As protein: CASSGDLGGLTQYF.

The rearrangement joins TRBV7-4 to TRBJ2-5; TRBD1 aligns across 11 bases. CDR1 is SGHVT, CDR2 SQSDAQ, per germline. The CDR3 extends over 12 amino acids. V gave up 3 bases and J gave up 14 bases; unmatched junction bases: 5. Here the CDR3 reads CASSFGDRGNYF. CDR3 in DNA: TGTGCCAGCAGCTTCGGGGACAGGGGGAATTACTTC.